This T cell receptor (beta chain) originates from a study of blood T cell repertoires in COVID-19. On the study more broadly: Both acute and convalescent COVID-19 samples were obtained from the United States, Italy and Spain. The cDNA or gDNA used as material had been derived from T cells, B-cell-depleted T cells, or PBMCs.

This study enrolled people aged roughly 18 to 100 from approximately 24 US geographic areas. Authors' methods: Amplification from reference gene primers served as the basis for estimated nucleated cell counts. Clones were sequenced by immunoSEQ multiplex PCR, and TCRdb holds only the in-frame ones, with some missing. Clone size and the V and J calls come from that table; the DNA yielded D and trimming. The data contain about 400,000 clones, about 90% of them seen just once; the ten biggest clones take up 2.5% to 3.5%. This CDR3 has 16 amino acids. Germline V lookup: CDR1 SGHDT, CDR2 YYEEEE. V dropped 4 bases and J dropped 1; count of bases not matched to a gene: 7.

Sequencing was done on a sample of PBMCs or T cells enriched from blood (not recorded which). This rearrangement joins TRBV5-6 to TRBJ2-2; 7 bases fit TRBD1. This receptor was identified in a woman aged 25 to 39 who had recovered from COVID-19. The CDR3 sequence: CASSRRQGVNTGELFF. The CDR3 DNA is TGTGCCAGCAGCCGGAGACAGGGAGTGAACACCGGGGAGCTGTTTTTT.